The 10 T cell receptor beta chains below come from one sample, sequenced in a study of regulatory T cells in long-lasting Graves disease. Time point described: newly diagnosed GD, antithyroid drugs for less than 3 months. Generation of the TCR library employed RNA extracted from PBMCs. Assembly of TCR beta libraries relied on iRepertoire HTBI primers together with Arm-PCR of CDR3 regions. TCRdb reprocessed the multiplex PCR reads with MiXCR, giving one entry per CDR3 protein. The sample yields around 420,000 distinct CDR3 sequences, approximately 15% seen once. These data were also filed under a second study, of T cells in Graves' hyperthyroidism and ophthalmopathy.

The specimen comprised peripheral blood mononuclear cells (PBMCs), sampled at new diagnosis, from a patient treated with antithyroid drugs. The receptors here all came from a woman in her thirties or forties with Graves disease.

This clonotype has ten or more counts. The genes are TRBV27 and TRBJ2-2, with D possibly TRBD1 on 5 matching bases. CDR3 length equals 13 residues. Trimming cost V 4 bases and J 2 bases, with 5 bases left between them. Looked up from germline, CDR1 is MNHEY and CDR2 is SMNVEV (reference sequence). The CDR3 bases are TGTGCCAGCAGTTGGGGCAACACCGGGGAGCTGTTTTTT. It is translated as CASSWGNTGELFF.

This clonotype appeared many times. J is TRBJ1-1 and V is TRBV6-5; no clear D gene. From germline, CDR1 is MNHEY and CDR2 SVGAGI. The CDR3 runs to 12 residues. V dropped 4 bases and J dropped 0 bases, with 3 bases sitting between them. CDR3 sequence: CASSSVNTEAFF. CDR3 in DNA: TGTGCCAGCAGTTCAGTGAACACTGAAGCTTTCTTT.

This rearrangement joins TRBV15 to TRBJ2-7, with 11 bases fitting TRBD1. CDR1 and CDR2 (germline): LNHNV, YYDKDF (reference sequence). The CDR3 runs to 15 residues. The V segment lost 4 bases and the J segment 0 bases; nucleotides outside the gene matches: 2. The CDR3 nucleotides read TGTGCCACCAGCAAAGGGACAGGGGGCTCCTACGAGCAGTACTTC. It specifies CATSKGTGGSYEQYF.

The table lists this clonotype with many counts. The chain uses TRBV6-1 and TRBJ2-1, with 7 nucleotides matching TRBD2. The CDR3 covers 15 residues. The J segment lost 9 bases and the V segment lost 3 bases, leaving 11 bases of the junction unmatched. Germline loops: CDR1 MNHNS, CDR2 SASEGT. CDR3 loop: CASSDRAGVGTEQFF. The CDR3 DNA reads as TGTGCCAGCAGTGATCGGGCGGGAGTAGGCACTGAGCAGTTCTTC.

There are many counts of this clonotype. The chain joins TRBV7-8 to TRBJ2-3; D unresolved. The V end was cut by 1 base, the J end by 1 base, with 12 bases between. This CDR3 is 16 amino acids long. The V gene's germline CDR1 is SGHVS and CDR2 FQNEAQ. DNA for the CDR3: TGTGCCAGCAGCTTAGGAGGTCCCCACGGCACAGATACGCAGTATTTT. Its translation: CASSLGGPHGTDTQYF.

Ten or more counts support this clonotype. The rearrangement uses TRBV7-6 and TRBJ1-6, with 7 bases aligning to TRBD1. CDR1 and CDR2 from the germline V gene are SGHVS and FNYEAQ. With V trimmed by 5 bases and J by 10 bases, 8 bases remained unmatched. CDR3 length equals 14 residues. In DNA form, the CDR3 reads TGTGCCAGCAGCCCATCCGGGACAGTATCACCCCTCCACTTT. Translation: CASSPSGTVSPLHF.

This rearrangement joins TRBV5-1 to TRBJ1-3; D is unresolved. Trimming removed 4 bases at V and 4 bases at J, with 18 bases between. The length of the CDR3 is 16 residues. Germline V CDR1 and CDR2: SGHRS, YFSETQ. The CDR3 bases are TGCGCCAGCAGCCCTGAACCCGCCATGGGGGGAAACACCATATATTTT. It yields the protein CASSPEPAMGGNTIYF. Complete variable domain (other parts from reference TRBV5-1 and TRBJ1-3): KAGVTQTPRYLIKTRGQQVTLSCSPISGHRSVSWYQQTPGQGLQFLFEYFSETQRNKGNFPGRFSGRQFSNSRSEMNVSTLELGDSALYLCASSPEPAMGGNTIYFGEGSWLTVV.

There are many counts of this clonotype. The chain uses TRBV24-1 and TRBJ2-1; 13 bases match TRBD2. Germline CDR1 is KGHDR and CDR2 is SFDVKD. The junction had 2 bases not matched to a gene; V was cut back by 4 bases and J by 3 bases. The CDR3 length is 16 residues. As DNA, the CDR3 is TGTGCCACCAGTGACGGACTAGCGGGAGTCTACAATGAGCAGTTCTTC. It translates to CATSDGLAGVYNEQFF.

This clonotype was observed many times. The chain links TRBV7-9 to TRBJ2-7; 9 bases line up with TRBD2. J gave up 2 bases and V 6 bases, and 11 bases lay outside the gene matches. The CDR3 is made up of 16 amino acids. Germline V gene sequence: CDR1 SEHNR, CDR2 FQNEAQ (reference sequence). The DNA of the CDR3 is TGTGCCAGCAGACCTATCGCGACTAGCGGAACCTACGAGCAGTACTTC. As protein: CASRPIATSGTYEQYF.

This clonotype came up many times. The V and J genes are TRBV7-8 and TRBJ2-1; no clear D gene. The CDR3 is made up of 15 amino acids. V gave up 0 bases and J gave up 5 bases, with 11 bases separating them. Germline CDR1 reads SGHVS; CDR2 reads FQNEAQ. In DNA, the CDR3 is TGTGCCAGCAGCTTAGCGAAAGGGTACAACAATGAGCAGTTCTTC. It yields the protein CASSLAKGYNNEQFF.